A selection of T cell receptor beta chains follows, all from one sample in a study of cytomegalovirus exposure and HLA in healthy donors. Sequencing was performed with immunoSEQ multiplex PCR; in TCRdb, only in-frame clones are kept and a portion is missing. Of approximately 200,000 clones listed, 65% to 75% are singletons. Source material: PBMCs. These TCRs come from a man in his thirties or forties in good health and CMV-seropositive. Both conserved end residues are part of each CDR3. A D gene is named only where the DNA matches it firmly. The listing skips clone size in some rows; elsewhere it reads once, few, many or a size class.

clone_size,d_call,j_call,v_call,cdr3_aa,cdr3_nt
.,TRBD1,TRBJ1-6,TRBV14,CASSQQGAGGSPLHF,TGTGCCAGCAGCCAACAGGGGGCAGGAGGCTCACCCCTCCACTTT
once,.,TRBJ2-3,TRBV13,CASSPTQLGAQYF,TGTGCCAGCAGCCCCACACAGCTCGGTGCGCAGTATTTT
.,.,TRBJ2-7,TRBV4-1,CASSQLPGEGEQYF,TGCGCCAGCAGCCAACTACCGGGAGAGGGCGAGCAGTACTTC
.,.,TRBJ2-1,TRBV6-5,CASTTRRNEQFF,TGTGCCAGCACCACCAGGAGGAATGAGCAGTTCTTC
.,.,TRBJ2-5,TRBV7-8,CASSLGAAGQETQYF,TGTGCCAGCAGCTTAGGGGCAGCCGGTCAAGAGACCCAGTACTTC
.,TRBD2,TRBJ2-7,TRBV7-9,CASSSLVASGPLNEQYF,TGTGCCAGCAGCTCCCTGGTGGCTAGCGGACCTCTGAACGAGCAGTACTTC
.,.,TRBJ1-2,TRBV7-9,CASSRGGAGIYGYTF,TGTGCCAGCAGTAGGGGGGGCGCAGGGATCTATGGCTACACCTTC
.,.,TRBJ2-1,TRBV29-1,CSGLKGGDEQFF,TGCAGCGGGCTTAAGGGGGGGGATGAGCAGTTCTTC
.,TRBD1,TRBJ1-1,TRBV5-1,CASSLQGLTNTEAFF,TGCGCCAGCAGCTTACAGGGGTTGACGAACACCGAAGCTTTCTTT
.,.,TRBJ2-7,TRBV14,CASSQVSLYEQYF,TGTGCCAGCAGCCAAGTGAGTCTCTACGAGCAGTACTTC
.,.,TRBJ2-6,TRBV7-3,CASSYQGGSGANVLTF,TGTGCCAGCAGCTATCAGGGGGGCTCTGGGGCCAACGTCCTGACTTTC
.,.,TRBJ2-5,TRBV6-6,CASSPPRETQYF,TGTGCCAGCAGTCCCCCCCGAGAGACCCAGTACTTC
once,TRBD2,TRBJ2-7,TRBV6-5,CASSRLASYEQYF,TGTGCCAGCAGTAGACTAGCTTCCTACGAGCAGTACTTC
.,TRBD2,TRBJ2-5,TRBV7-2,CASSLAGERGVFRSQYF,TGTGCCAGCAGCTTAGCCGGGGAGCGGGGGGTTTTCAGATCCCAGTACTTC
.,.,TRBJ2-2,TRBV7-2,CASSFRGPNTGELFF,TGTGCCAGCAGCTTCAGGGGTCCGAACACCGGGGAGCTGTTTTTT
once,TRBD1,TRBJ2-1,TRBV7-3,CASSPAGTAWGEQFF,TGTGCCAGCAGCCCCGCCGGGACAGCCTGGGGTGAGCAGTTCTTC